This T cell receptor beta chain was sequenced in a study of lymphopenia after photon versus proton radiotherapy. Findings of the study overall: Oligoclonal CD8+ Temra expansion after nadir drove photon patients' diversity drop.

This CDR3 is built from 14 residues. V dropped 0 bases and J dropped 6 bases, with 9 bases sitting between them. Germline V CDR1 and CDR2: SSHAT, FNYEAQ (reference sequence). This table comes from immunoSEQ multiplex PCR, and its TCRdb copy is limited to in-frame clones, with some not included. The table lists fewer than 20,000 clones, about 88% of them singletons. This clone was observed once. Its antigen is unidentified. The TCR originated in a man between 65 and 80 years old with pancreatic cancer. The sequencing used peripheral blood, collected from a patient treated with proton-based radiotherapy. The V call is TRBV7-7, the J call TRBJ2-1; D is uncertain. Here the CDR3 reads CASSLASDTNEQFF. The DNA for the CDR3 is TGTGCCAGCAGCTTAGCCTCGGATACCAATGAGCAGTTCTTC.